The 26 T cell receptor beta chains presented below share a single source sample, sequenced in a study of beta chain features in type 1 diabetes. Expressed TCRB transcripts were sequenced after all isolated RNA was converted to cDNA. Measured with immunoSEQ multiplex PCR; TCRdb has only the in-frame clones, and not every one. This sample carries 450,000 to 550,000 clones, about 30% of them seen once, and the ten largest clones take around 0.065%. The specimen was naive CD4+ T cells from blood. These receptors were obtained from a man between 18 and 29 years old in good health.

The chain recombines TRBV30 with TRBJ1-2; no clear D gene. Germline V gives CDR1 GTSNPN, CDR2 SVGIG (reference sequence). Trimming took off 2 bases at V and 2 bases at J, with 6 bases between the two ends. The CDR3 loop spans 12 amino acids. The CDR3 nucleotides are TGTGCCTGGAGTTCAGTCAACTATGGCTACACCTTC. This encodes CAWSSVNYGYTF.

The rearrangement links TRBV7-2 to TRBJ2-7; D unclear. CDR3 size: 12 residues. V gave up 1 base and J gave up 6 bases, with 7 bases separating them. The germline gives CDR1 SGHTA, CDR2 FQGNSA. The CDR3 DNA is TGTGCCAGCAGCTTAGTTCAGCGCGAGCAGTACTTC. Its translation: CASSLVQREQYF.

This clone has more than one count but fewer than ten. The genes are TRBV7-2 and TRBJ2-6; D unresolved. Trimming shortened V by 2 bases and J by 4 bases, and 6 bases separated the two germline ends. This CDR3 is built from 14 residues. Germline V gene sequence: CDR1 SGHTA, CDR2 FQGNSA. CDR3 loop: CASSLIPGANVLTF. The DNA of the CDR3 is TGTGCCAGCAGCTTAATCCCCGGGGCCAACGTCCTGACTTTC.

This rearrangement joins TRBV12-2 to TRBJ2-1; the D call in the table, TRBD2, was not verified against the DNA. TRBV12-2 corresponds to a pseudogene. CDR3 size: 12 residues. CDR3 nucleotide sequence: TGTGCAAGTCGCTCCGCGGGAGATGAGCAGTTCTTC. Encoded protein: CASRSAGDEQFF.

This rearrangement joins TRBV7-9 to TRBJ2-5; no firm D call. The CDR3 length is 13 residues. V was cut by 5 bases and J by 2 bases, with 9 bases left in between. Germline loops: CDR1 SEHNR, CDR2 FQNEAQ (reference sequence). In DNA form, the CDR3 reads TGTGCCAGCAGCACCATGGGTCAAGAGACCCAGTACTTC. Translated: CASSTMGQETQYF.

This chain joins TRBV5-1 and TRBJ2-1; 9 nucleotides match TRBD1. Trimming at V came to 2 bases and at J to 5 bases, leaving 8 bases not matched to a gene. CDR3 length equals 16 residues. The germline V gene encodes CDR1 SGHRS and CDR2 YFSETQ. CDR3: CASSLIQGARNNEQFF. Here the CDR3 DNA reads TGCGCCAGCAGCTTAATACAGGGGGCGCGTAACAATGAGCAGTTCTTC. Full variable domain (rest looked up from reference TRBV5-1 and TRBJ2-1): KAGVTQTPRYLIKTRGQQVTLSCSPISGHRSVSWYQQTPGQGLQFLFEYFSETQRNKGNFPGRFSGRQFSNSRSEMNVSTLELGDSALYLCASSLIQGARNNEQFFGPGTRLTVL.

The gene calls are TRBV5-4 and TRBJ2-3, with 7 bases lining up with TRBD1. Losses at the gene ends were 4 bases for V and 3 bases for J; bases not matched to a gene: 8. Per the germline V gene, CDR1 is SGHNT and CDR2 is YYREEE (reference sequence). CDR3 length equals 15 residues. This CDR3 reads CASSQRRGMTDTQYF. In nucleotides, the CDR3 is TGTGCCAGCAGCCAACGCAGGGGGATGACAGATACGCAGTATTTT.

This clone was observed a few times. Mismatch with germline at one junction end may stem from a read error. The chain carries TRBV7-2 and TRBJ2-7; 7 bases align to TRBD2. CDR1 SGHTA and CDR2 FQGNSA come from the germline V gene. The CDR3 is made up of 14 amino acids. The CDR3 DNA sequence: TGTGCCAGCAGCGTAGCAGGCGGGAGCTACGAGCAGTACTTC. Protein: CASSVAGGSYEQYF.

The chain uses TRBV7-9 and TRBJ2-3; D is ambiguous. The CDR3 consists of 14 residues. V lost 3 bases, J lost 4 bases, and 11 bases lay in between. Germline CDR1 reads SEHNR; CDR2 reads FQNEAQ (reference sequence). CDR3 in amino acids: CASSLFGFPDTQYF. The CDR3, as DNA: TGTGCCAGCAGCTTGTTCGGTTTTCCAGATACGCAGTATTTT.

This clone was seen a handful of times. V gene TRBV10-3 combines with J gene TRBJ2-1, with 8 bases lining up with TRBD2. After removal of 8 bases from V and 8 bases from J, the junction contained 2 bases not matched to a gene. Per germline, CDR1 ENHRY and CDR2 SYGVKD. The CDR3 length is 11 residues. CDR3 bases: TGTGCCATCGGGACTAGTGATGAGCAGTTCTTC. Its translation is CAIGTSDEQFF.

This chain uses TRBV5-4 with TRBJ2-1; possibly TRBD1 for D (6 bases). CDR1 SGHNT and CDR2 YYREEE come from the germline V gene (reference sequence). The V end was cut by 0 bases, the J end by 6 bases, with 7 bases between. The CDR3 consists of 13 residues. The CDR3 nucleotides are TGTGCCAGCAGCTTGGGACAGGTCAATGAGCAGTTCTTC. It codes for CASSLGQVNEQFF.

This clone was picked up a small number of times. V gene TRBV9 combines with J gene TRBJ2-7; TRBD1 matches 8 bases. The V gene's germline CDR1 is SGDLS and CDR2 YYNGEE. V shed 4 bases and J 3 bases; nucleotides not matched to a gene: 6. The CDR3 covers 14 residues. This chain's CDR3 is CASSIRDRSYEQYF. Written as DNA, the CDR3 is TGTGCCAGCAGCATAAGGGACAGGAGCTACGAGCAGTACTTC.

The rearrangement joins TRBV5-5 to TRBJ2-7; possibly TRBD2 for D (5 bases). CDR3 length equals 16 residues. The germline CDR1 and CDR2 sequences are SGHKS and YYEKEE (reference sequence). V gave up 6 bases and J gave up 4 bases, with 23 bases separating them. CDR3 loop: CASIAPAGVWEYEQYF. As DNA, the CDR3 is TGTGCCAGCATCGCTCCCGCGGGTGTCTGGGAGTACGAGCAGTACTTC.

This chain connects TRBV6-6 to TRBJ2-1; D is unresolved. Germline CDR1 reads MNHNY; CDR2 reads SVGAGI (reference sequence). V was pared by 5 bases and J by 4 bases, with 6 bases between. The CDR3 extends over 12 amino acids. The CDR3 loop reads CASSQSYNEQFF. In nucleotides, the CDR3 is TGTGCCAGCAGTCAGAGTTACAATGAGCAGTTCTTC.

Points on this clone: A read error may account for a junction end that differs from germline. The rearrangement links TRBV5-6 to TRBJ2-7, with D possibly TRBD2 on 6 matching bases. Germline CDR1 and CDR2: SGHDT and YYEEEE. CDR3 size: 14 residues. CDR3 DNA sequence: TGTGCCAGCAGCCGAGCGTACCTGGACTACGGGCAGTACTTC. This gives the protein CASSRAYLDYGQYF. Full variable domain (missing parts from reference TRBV5-6 and TRBJ2-7): DAGVTQSPTHLIKTRGQQVTLRCSPKSGHDTVSWYQQALGQGPQFIFQYYEEEERQRGNFPDRFSGHQFPNYSSELNVNALLLGDSALYLCASSRAYLDYGQYFGPGTRLTVT.

V is TRBV7-2 and J is TRBJ2-4, with no clear D. This CDR3 is built from 14 residues. Germline CDR1 is SGHTA and CDR2 is FQGNSA. Trimming left V 5 bases short and J 0 bases short, with 8 bases between. CDR3 protein: CASSPTEAKNIQYF. The CDR3 coding sequence is TGTGCCAGCAGCCCTACAGAAGCCAAAAACATTCAGTACTTC.

This clone was seen a few times. V is TRBV9 and J is TRBJ2-1; D gene uncertain. Germline V gene lookup returns CDR1 SGDLS and CDR2 YYNGEE. The germline V and J ends were trimmed by 0 bases and 10 bases, with 11 bases remaining between them. The CDR3 contains 13 residues. The CDR3 DNA follows: TGTGCCAGCAGCGTAGTCTTTGTGGGAGAGCAGTTCTTC. Protein product: CASSVVFVGEQFF.

This clone was found a few times. V is TRBV11-1 and J is TRBJ2-7, with D unclear. Per the germline V gene, CDR1 is SGHAT and CDR2 is FQDESV (reference sequence). The CDR3 has 11 residues. The V and J ends lost 5 bases and 5 bases respectively, with 7 bases between them. CDR3 loop: CASSRDNEQYF. CDR3 nucleotides: TGTGCCAGCAGCCGAGACAACGAGCAGTACTTC.

CDR3 coding DNA: TGTGCCAGCTCACCAGGACAGGGCGGCGAGCAGTACTTC. It codes for CASSPGQGGEQYF. This chain links TRBV18 with TRBJ2-7, with 8 nucleotides matching TRBD1. The germline CDR1 and CDR2 sequences are KGHSH and LQKENI. V trimming: 2 bases; J trimming: 6 bases; junction bases outside the gene matches: 3. The CDR3 loop spans 13 amino acids.

The V gene is TRBV7-6, the J gene TRBJ2-1; 7 nucleotides agree with TRBD2. Per germline, CDR1 SGHVS and CDR2 FNYEAQ. This CDR3 has 13 amino acids. V gave up 1 base and J gave up 13 bases; unmatched junction bases: 7. CDR3 DNA sequence: TGTGCCAGCAGCTTAGAGAGAGCGGGAACTCAGTTCTTC. It is translated as CASSLERAGTQFF.

V usage is TRBV29-1 and J usage is TRBJ1-1, with TRBD1 as a possible D gene (5 bases). CDR3 size: 11 residues. Germline values: CDR1 SQVTM, CDR2 ANQGSEA. The V and J ends lost 8 bases and 8 bases respectively, with 15 bases between them. The CDR3 DNA sequence: TGCAGCTCGGGGCCAGGGTACGAAGCTTTCTTT. Residues: CSSGPGYEAFF.

Concerning this clone: Sequence at one end of the junction differs from germline and may be a read error. For the CDR3, the DNA is TGTGCCAGCAGTTTACGCCAGGGGGAAAAGGACTTC. It is translated as CASSLRQGEKDF. The V and J genes are TRBV28 and TRBJ2-7, with 7 bases aligning to TRBD1. Germline CDR1 MDHEN, CDR2 SYDVKM. CDR3 length: 12 residues.

The chain recombines TRBV4-2 with TRBJ2-7, with 9 bases lining up with TRBD1. Germline V gene data show CDR1 as LGHNA and CDR2 as YNFKEQ. The length of the CDR3 is 14 residues. After removal of 4 bases from V and 2 bases from J, the junction contained 3 bases not matched to a gene. The CDR3 region is CASSPGQGTYEQYF. CDR3 DNA sequence: TGTGCCAGCAGCCCTGGACAGGGGACCTACGAGCAGTACTTC.

The chain joins TRBV1 to TRBJ2-7; TRBD1, as called in the table, went unchecked against the DNA. TRBV1 is deemed a pseudogene. The CDR3 sequence is 16 residues long. CDR3 nucleotides: TGCACCAGCAGCCAAGATAATCCCCAGGGTCACTACGAGCAGTACTTC. Translated: CTSSQDNPQGHYEQYF.

As to this clone: The sample holds other DNA sequences that translate to the same CDR3. This chain links TRBV30 with TRBJ2-6; D is unclear. The CDR3 is made up of 13 amino acids. CDR1 and CDR2 from the germline V gene are GTSNPN and SVGIG (reference sequence). Between the trimmed V and J ends, which lost 3 bases and 1 base, there was a span of 4 bases. CDR3 residues: CAWRLSGANVLTF. The CDR3 bases are TGTGCCTGGAGGTTGTCTGGGGCCAACGTCCTGACTTTC.

This chain joins TRBV5-4 and TRBJ2-7, with no clear D. Trimming removed 4 bases at V and 3 bases at J, with 14 bases between. The germline gives CDR1 SGHNT, CDR2 YYREEE (reference sequence). This CDR3 is built from 14 residues. The CDR3 DNA is TGTGCCAGCAGCCCCGGACCTTTACTCTACGAGCAGTACTTC. Translated: CASSPGPLLYEQYF.